This T cell receptor beta chain was sequenced for a study of T cells after yellow fever vaccination. The CDR3 loop spans 13 amino acids. The V segment lost 7 bases and the J segment 4 bases; nucleotides outside the gene matches: 6. TCRdb processed the 5' RACE reads anew with MiXCR; each CDR3 protein has one entry. The sample contains 230,000 or so distinct CDR3 sequences, over 3% of which appear only once. General study points: FACS-sorted repertoires could harbor abundant contaminating bulk-population clonotypes. Most primary-vaccination clones recurred post-booster (roughly 96% CD4, about 87% CD8).

This clonotype appeared many times. Its specificity is unknown. This receptor was taken from a man aged 18-30 years who received the YFV17D yellow fever vaccine. The chain recombines TRBV12-3 or TRBV12-4 with TRBJ2-5; TRBD2 matches at 7 bases. The sample here was PBMCs, taken 15 days after the yellow fever booster vaccination. The CDR3 DNA is TGTGCCAGCACCCCGGGCGGGGGAGAGACCCAGTACTTC. This gives the protein CASTPGGGETQYF.